This T cell receptor beta chain stems from a study of cytomegalovirus exposure and HLA in healthy donors. The study's findings and limits: Using the classifier, cytomegalovirus status was reportedly diagnosed with high specificity and sensitivity.

This clone was detected only once. Its specificity is not known. Generated by immunoSEQ multiplex PCR, the TCRdb table keeps only in-frame clones and is missing some. The sample contains approximately 97,000 clones, 90% to 95% of which appear only once. V dropped 3 bases and J dropped 2 bases, with 8 bases sitting between them. The CDR3 has 13 amino acids. Per germline, CDR1 SGHVS and CDR2 FQNEAQ. This TCR came from a woman in her twenties or thirties in good health and CMV-seropositive. Sequencing was performed on PBMCs. V and J are TRBV7-8 and TRBJ2-7; no reliable D call. The CDR3 loop is CASSFAPTYEQYF. CDR3 coding DNA: TGTGCCAGCAGCTTTGCCCCTACCTACGAGCAGTACTTC.